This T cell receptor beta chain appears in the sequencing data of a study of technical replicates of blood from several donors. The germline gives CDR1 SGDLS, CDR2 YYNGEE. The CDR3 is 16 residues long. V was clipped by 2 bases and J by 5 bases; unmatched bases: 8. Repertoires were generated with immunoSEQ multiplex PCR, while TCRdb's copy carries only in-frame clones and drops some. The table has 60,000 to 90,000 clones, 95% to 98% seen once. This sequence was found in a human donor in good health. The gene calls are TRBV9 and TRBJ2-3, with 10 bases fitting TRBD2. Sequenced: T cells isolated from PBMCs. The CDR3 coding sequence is TGTGCCAGCAGCGTTTGGAGCGGGGGGGCGGTAGATACGCAGTATTTT. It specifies CASSVWSGGAVDTQYF.